The present TCR beta chain was sequenced within a study of long-term antiretroviral therapy in people with HIV. Study-wide results and limits: Drawn between about 2004 and 2017, the blood was possibly obtained under older ART regimens.

A note on this clone: What it recognizes is unknown.

The CDR3 has 16 residues. Losses at the gene ends were 0 bases for V and 3 bases for J; bases not matched to a gene: 4. Per germline, CDR1 KGHSH and CDR2 LQKENI. Treatment for all HIV-infected participants took place in the United States. It was version v3.0 of the immunoSEQ assay that was run at survey level. Profiling relied on immunoSEQ multiplex PCR, and the TCRdb table lists in-frame clones only, not all of them. Altogether tens of thousands of clones are present, 90% to 95% being singletons, with the ten largest covering more than 5.5%. The sequences come from unsorted PBMCs, collected 4.4 years after starting antiretroviral therapy. The chain joins TRBV18 to TRBJ2-3; the match to TRBD2 covers 9 bases. The TCR comes from a woman aged 50 to 65 with HIV. CDR3 bases: TGTGCCAGCTCACCACCAAGCGGGGGGTCTACAGATACGCAGTATTTT. It specifies CASSPPSGGSTDTQYF.